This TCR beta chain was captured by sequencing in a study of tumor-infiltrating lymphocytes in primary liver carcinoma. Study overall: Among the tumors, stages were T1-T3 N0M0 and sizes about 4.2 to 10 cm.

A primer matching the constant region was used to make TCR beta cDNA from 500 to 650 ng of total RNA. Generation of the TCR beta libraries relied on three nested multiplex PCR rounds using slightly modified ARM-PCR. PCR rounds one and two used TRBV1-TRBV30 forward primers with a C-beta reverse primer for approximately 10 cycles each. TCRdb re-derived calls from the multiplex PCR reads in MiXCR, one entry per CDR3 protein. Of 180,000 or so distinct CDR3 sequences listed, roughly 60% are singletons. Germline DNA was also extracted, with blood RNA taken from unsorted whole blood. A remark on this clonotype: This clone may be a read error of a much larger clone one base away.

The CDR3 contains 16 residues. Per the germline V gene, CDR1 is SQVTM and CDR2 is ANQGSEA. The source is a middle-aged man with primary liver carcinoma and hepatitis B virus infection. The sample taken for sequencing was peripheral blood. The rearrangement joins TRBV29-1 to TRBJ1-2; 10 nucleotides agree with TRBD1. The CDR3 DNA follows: TGCAGCGTTGAAGGTTACGGGACAGGGGAGGGTAGCGGCTACGCCTTC. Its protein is CSVEGYGTGEGSGYAF.